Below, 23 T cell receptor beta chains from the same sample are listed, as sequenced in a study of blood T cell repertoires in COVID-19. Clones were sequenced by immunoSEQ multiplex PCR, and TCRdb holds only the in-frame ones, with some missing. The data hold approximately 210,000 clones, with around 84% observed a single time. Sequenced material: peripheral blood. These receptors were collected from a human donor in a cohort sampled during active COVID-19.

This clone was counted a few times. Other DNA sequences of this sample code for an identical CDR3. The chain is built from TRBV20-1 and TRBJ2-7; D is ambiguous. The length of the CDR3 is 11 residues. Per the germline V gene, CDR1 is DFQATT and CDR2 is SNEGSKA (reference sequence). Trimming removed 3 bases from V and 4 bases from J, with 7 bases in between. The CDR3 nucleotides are TGCAGTGCTAGTCGTTTGTACGAGCAGTACTTC. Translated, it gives CSASRLYEQYF.

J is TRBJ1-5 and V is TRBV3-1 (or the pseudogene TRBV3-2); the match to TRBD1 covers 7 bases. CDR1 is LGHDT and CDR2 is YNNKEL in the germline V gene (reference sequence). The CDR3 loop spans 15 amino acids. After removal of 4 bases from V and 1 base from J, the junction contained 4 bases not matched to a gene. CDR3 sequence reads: CASSPGQHSNQPQHF. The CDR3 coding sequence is TGTGCCAGCAGCCCGGGACAGCACAGCAATCAGCCCCAGCATTTT.

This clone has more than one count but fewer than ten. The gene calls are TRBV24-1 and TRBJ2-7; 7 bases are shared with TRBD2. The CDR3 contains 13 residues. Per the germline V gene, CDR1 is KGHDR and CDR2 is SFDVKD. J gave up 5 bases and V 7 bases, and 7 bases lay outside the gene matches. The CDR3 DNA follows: TGTGCCACCAGGGGGGGGGTGGCCAACGAGCAGTACGTC. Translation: CATRGGVANEQYV.

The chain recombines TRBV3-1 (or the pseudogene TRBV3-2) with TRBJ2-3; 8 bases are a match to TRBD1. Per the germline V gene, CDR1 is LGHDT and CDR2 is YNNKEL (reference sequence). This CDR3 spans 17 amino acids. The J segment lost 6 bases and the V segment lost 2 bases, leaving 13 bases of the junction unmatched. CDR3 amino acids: CASSQLIGDRGFDTQYF. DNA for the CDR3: TGTGCCAGCAGCCAACTCATAGGCGACAGGGGATTCGATACGCAGTATTTT.

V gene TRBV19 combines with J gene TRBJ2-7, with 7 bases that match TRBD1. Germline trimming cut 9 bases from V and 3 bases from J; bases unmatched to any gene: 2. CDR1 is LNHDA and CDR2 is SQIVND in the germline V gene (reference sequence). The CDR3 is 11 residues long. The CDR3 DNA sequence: TGTGCCAGAGGGACAGACTACGAGCAGTACTTC. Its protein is CARGTDYEQYF.

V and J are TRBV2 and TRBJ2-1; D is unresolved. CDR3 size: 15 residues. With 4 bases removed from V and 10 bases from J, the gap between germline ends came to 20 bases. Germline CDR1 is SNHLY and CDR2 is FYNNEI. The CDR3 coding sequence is TGTGCCAGCAGTGGCAGAGGCCCTCGGATTGGGGAGCAGTTCTTC. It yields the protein CASSGRGPRIGEQFF.

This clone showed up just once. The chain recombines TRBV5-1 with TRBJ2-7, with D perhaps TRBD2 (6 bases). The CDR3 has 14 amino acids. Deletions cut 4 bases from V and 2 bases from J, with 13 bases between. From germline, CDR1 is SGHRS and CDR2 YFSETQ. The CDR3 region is CASSPGTPPYEQYV. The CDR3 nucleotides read TGCGCCAGCAGCCCCGGGACTCCGCCCTACGAGCAGTACGTC.

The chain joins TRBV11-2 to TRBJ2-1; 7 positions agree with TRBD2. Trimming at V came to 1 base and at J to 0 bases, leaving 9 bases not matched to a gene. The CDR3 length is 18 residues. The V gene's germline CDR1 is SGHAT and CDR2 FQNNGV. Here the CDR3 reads CASSLAGGFWSSYNEQFF. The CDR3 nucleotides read TGTGCCAGCAGCTTAGCCGGGGGGTTCTGGAGCTCCTACAATGAGCAGTTCTTC.

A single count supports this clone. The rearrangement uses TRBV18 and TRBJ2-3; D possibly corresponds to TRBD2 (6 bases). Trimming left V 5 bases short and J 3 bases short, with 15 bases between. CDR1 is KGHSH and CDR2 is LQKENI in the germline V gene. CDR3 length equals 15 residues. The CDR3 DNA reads TGTGCCAGCTCAGTCGCGGGACGCCTTACAGATACGCAGTATTTT. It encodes CASSVAGRLTDTQYF.

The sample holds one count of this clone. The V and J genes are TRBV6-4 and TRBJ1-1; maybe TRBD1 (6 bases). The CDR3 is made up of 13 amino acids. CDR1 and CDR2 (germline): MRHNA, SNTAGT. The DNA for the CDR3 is TGTCCTCTAATCCGGGACACAAACACTGAAGCTTTCTTT. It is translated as CPLIRDTNTEAFF.

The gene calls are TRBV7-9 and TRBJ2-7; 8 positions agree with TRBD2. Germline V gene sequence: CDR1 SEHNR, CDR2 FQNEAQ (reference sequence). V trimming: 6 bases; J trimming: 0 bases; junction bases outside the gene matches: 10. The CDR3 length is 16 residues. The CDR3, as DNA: TGTGCCAGCAGAAGCTTAGCGGGACTGAGCTCCTACGAGCAGTACTTC. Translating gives CASRSLAGLSSYEQYF. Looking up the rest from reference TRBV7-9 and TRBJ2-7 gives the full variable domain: DTGVSQNPRHKITKRGQNVTFRCDPISEHNRLYWYRQTLGQGPEFLTYFQNEAQLEKSRLLSDRFSAERPKGSFSTLEIQRTEQGDSAMYLCASRSLAGLSSYEQYFGPGTRLTVT.

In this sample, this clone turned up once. DNA for the CDR3: TGTGCCAGCAGTCCGGGCGCCAGCGGGGTGATGATATCCTACAATGAGCAGTTCTTC. Residues: CASSPGASGVMISYNEQFF. The V call is TRBV28, the J call TRBJ2-1; TRBD2 matches 7 bases. Germline V gives CDR1 MDHEN, CDR2 SYDVKM. The length of the CDR3 is 19 residues. V shed 5 bases, J shed 1 base, and the junction held 17 bases outside the gene matches. The full variable domain, in which reference TRBV28 and TRBJ2-1 provide the parts outside the CDR3, is DVKVTQSSRYLVKRTGEKVFLECVQDMDHENMFWYRQDPGLGLRLIYFSYDVKMKEKGDIPEGYSVSREKKERFSLILESASTNQTSMYLCASSPGASGVMISYNEQFFGPGTRLTVL.

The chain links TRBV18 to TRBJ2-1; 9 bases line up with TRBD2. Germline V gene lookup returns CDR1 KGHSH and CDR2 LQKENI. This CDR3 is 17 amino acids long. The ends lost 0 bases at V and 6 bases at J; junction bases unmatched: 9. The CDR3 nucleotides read TGTGCCAGCTCACCACCGGTGCGTAGCGGGAGAAGCAATGAGCAGTTCTTC. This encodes CASSPPVRSGRSNEQFF.

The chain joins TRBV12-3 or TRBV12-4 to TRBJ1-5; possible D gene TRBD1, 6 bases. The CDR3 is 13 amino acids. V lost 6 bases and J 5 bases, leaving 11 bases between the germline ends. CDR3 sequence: CASSRDTYQPQHF. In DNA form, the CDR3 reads TGTGCCAGCAGCAGGGACACCTATCAGCCCCAGCATTTT.

The CDR3 DNA reads as TGTGCCATCAGTTCAGGGACAGGGACCACCGGGGAGCTGTTTTTT. Translating it yields CAISSGTGTTGELFF. This rearrangement joins TRBV10-3 to TRBJ2-2, with 9 bases fitting TRBD1. CDR1 is ENHRY and CDR2 is SYGVKD in the germline V gene. V shed 5 bases, J shed 4 bases, and the junction held 5 bases outside the gene matches. The CDR3 covers 15 residues.

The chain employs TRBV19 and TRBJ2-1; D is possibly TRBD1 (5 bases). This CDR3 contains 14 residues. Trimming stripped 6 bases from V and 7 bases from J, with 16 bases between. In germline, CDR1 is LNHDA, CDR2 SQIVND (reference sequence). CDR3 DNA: TGTGCCAGTAGAACCGACAGTCCCATGAATGAGCAGTTCTTC. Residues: CASRTDSPMNEQFF.

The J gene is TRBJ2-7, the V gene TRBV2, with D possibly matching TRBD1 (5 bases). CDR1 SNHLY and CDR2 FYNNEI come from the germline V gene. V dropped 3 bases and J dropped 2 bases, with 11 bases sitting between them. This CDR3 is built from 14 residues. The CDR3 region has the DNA TGTGCCAGCAGTGAGATGGCAGGGCCCTACGAGCAGTACTTC. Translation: CASSEMAGPYEQYF. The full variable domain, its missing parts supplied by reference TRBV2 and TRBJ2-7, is EPEVTQTPSHQVTQMGQEVILRCVPISNHLYFYWYRQILGQKVEFLVSFYNNEISEKSEIFDDQFSVERPDGSNFTLKIRSTKLEDSAMYFCASSEMAGPYEQYFGPGTRLTVT.

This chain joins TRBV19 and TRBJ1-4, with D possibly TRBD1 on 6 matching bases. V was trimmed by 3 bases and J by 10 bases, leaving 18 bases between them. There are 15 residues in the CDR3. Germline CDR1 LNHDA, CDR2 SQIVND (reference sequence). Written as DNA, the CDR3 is TGTGCCAGTAGTATTACGTCAGGGGAAGGAAGAAAACTGTTTTTT. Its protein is CASSITSGEGRKLFF.

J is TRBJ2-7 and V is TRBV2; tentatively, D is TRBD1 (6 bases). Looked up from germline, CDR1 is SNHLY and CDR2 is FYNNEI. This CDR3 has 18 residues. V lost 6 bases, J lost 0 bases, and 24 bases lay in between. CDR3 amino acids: CASRRRTSGQWSSYEQYF. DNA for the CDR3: TGTGCCAGCAGGAGAAGAACTTCAGGACAGTGGAGCTCCTACGAGCAGTACTTC.

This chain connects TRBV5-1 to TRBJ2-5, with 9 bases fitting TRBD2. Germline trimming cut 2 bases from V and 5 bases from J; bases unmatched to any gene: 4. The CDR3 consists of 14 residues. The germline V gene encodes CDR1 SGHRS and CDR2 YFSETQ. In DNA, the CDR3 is TGCGCCAGCAGCTTCTTAGCGGGGGAGGAGACCCAGTACTTC. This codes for CASSFLAGEETQYF. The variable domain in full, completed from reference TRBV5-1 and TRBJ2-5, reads KAGVTQTPRYLIKTRGQQVTLSCSPISGHRSVSWYQQTPGQGLQFLFEYFSETQRNKGNFPGRFSGRQFSNSRSEMNVSTLELGDSALYLCASSFLAGEETQYFGPGTRLLVL.

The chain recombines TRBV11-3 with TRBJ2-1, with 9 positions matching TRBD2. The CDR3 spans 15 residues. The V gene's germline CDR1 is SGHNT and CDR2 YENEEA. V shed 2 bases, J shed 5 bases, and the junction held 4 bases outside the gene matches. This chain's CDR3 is CASSLQSGGNNEQFF. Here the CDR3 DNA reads TGTGCCAGCAGCTTACAAAGCGGGGGGAACAATGAGCAGTTCTTC.

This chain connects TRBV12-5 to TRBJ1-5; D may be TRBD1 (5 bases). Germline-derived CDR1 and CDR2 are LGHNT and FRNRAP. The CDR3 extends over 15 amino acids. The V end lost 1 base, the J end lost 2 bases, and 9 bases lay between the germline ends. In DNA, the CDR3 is TGTGCTAGTGGTTTGGCGGGGGGAGGCAATCAGCCCCAGCATTTT. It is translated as CASGLAGGGNQPQHF.

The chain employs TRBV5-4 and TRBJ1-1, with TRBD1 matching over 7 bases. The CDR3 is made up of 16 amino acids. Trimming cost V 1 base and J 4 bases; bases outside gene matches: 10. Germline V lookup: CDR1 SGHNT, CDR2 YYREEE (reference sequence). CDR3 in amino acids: CASSLLGGFESTEAFF. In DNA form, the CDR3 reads TGTGCCAGCAGCTTGTTAGGGGGCTTTGAAAGCACTGAAGCTTTCTTT.